This TCR beta chain was sequenced during a study of radiotherapy plus CTLA-4 blockade in lung cancer. Study overall: Objective responses were seen in around a sixth of patients, disease control in about 30%.

Germline V gives CDR1 SGHDT, CDR2 YYEEEE. V was pared by 0 bases and J by 4 bases, with 23 bases between. The CDR3 totals 19 residues. Alongside CTLA-4 blockade with ipilimumab, patients with chemo-refractory metastatic non-small-cell lung cancer received focal radiation. As concerns this clone: Its antigen is currently unknown.

Regarding the study as a whole: How blood T cell clones changed early, along with interferon-beta, reportedly forecast response best.

TCRdb's copy holds only in-frame clones and misses some; the assay was immunoSEQ multiplex PCR. The data hold some 78,000 clones, with 86% observed a single time. The specimen was peripheral blood, collected from a patient treated with radiotherapy plus ipilimumab. This chain uses TRBV5-6 with TRBJ2-1; D unresolved. This TCR was recovered from a human donor with non-small cell lung cancer who had a partial response to radiotherapy plus ipilimumab. The CDR3 nucleotides are TGTGCCAGCAGCTTGGACACTACCCCCGACTGGCGAATATACAATGAGCAGTTCTTC. Amino acid sequence: CASSLDTTPDWRIYNEQFF.